What follows are 16 T cell receptor beta chains derived from one specimen sequenced in a study of shared clonotypes between healthy human individuals. Measured with immunoSEQ multiplex PCR; TCRdb has only the in-frame clones, and not every one. Seen here are approximately 2.5 million clones, more than 85% observed once, and the top ten hold 0.36%. What was sequenced was naive CD4+ T cells from PBMCs. The subset is: CD45RA+ positively selected. The receptors stem from a man aged 18 to 30 in good health. Some clones in this sample may be carry-over from other donors' samples.

This clone was seen more than once but under ten times. The chain employs TRBV19 and TRBJ1-1, with D hard to call. V was cut by 2 bases and J by 1 base, with 11 bases left in between. The CDR3 is 15 amino acids. Germline CDR1 and CDR2: LNHDA and SQIVND (reference sequence). The CDR3 protein is CASSITGWGNTEAFF. The CDR3, as DNA: TGTGCCAGTAGTATAACCGGTTGGGGGAACACTGAAGCTTTCTTT.

The V call is TRBV28, the J call TRBJ1-5; D might be TRBD1 (5 bases). Germline-derived CDR1 and CDR2 are MDHEN and SYDVKM. This CDR3 contains 17 residues. V was trimmed by 4 bases and J by 4 bases, leaving 20 bases between them. The CDR3 nucleotides read TGTGCCAGCAGTTCTCCGGCCGGGAGGGGTTCTAATCAGCCCCAGCATTTT. Translated: CASSSPAGRGSNQPQHF.

The gene calls are TRBV29-1 and TRBJ1-1; D gene unclear. The CDR3 contains 12 residues. The germline V gene has CDR1 SQVTM and CDR2 ANQGSEA. V was pared by 7 bases and J by 0 bases, with 9 bases between. CDR3 in DNA: TGCAGCGCTGGAGACTTGAACACTGAAGCTTTCTTT. As protein: CSAGDLNTEAFF.

This chain joins TRBV4-1 and TRBJ1-5; 8 bases align to TRBD1. The germline V gene encodes CDR1 MGHRA and CDR2 YSYEKL. The CDR3 is made up of 16 amino acids. Trimming removed 1 base from V and 1 base from J; junction bases left unmatched: 3. The CDR3 region has the DNA TGCGCCAGCAGCCAAGCGGGACAGGTGAGCAATCAGCCCCAGCATTTT. This gives the protein CASSQAGQVSNQPQHF.

This rearrangement joins TRBV11-2 to TRBJ2-1; possible D gene TRBD2, 5 bases. The CDR3 runs 14 residues. Trimming left V 0 bases short and J 9 bases short, with 12 bases between. Germline CDR1 is SGHAT and CDR2 is FQNNGV. Here the CDR3 reads CASSLDTPGFEQFF. The CDR3 coding sequence is TGTGCCAGCAGCTTAGACACCCCGGGGTTTGAGCAGTTCTTC.

Of note for this clone: Within the sample, other DNA sequences also encode this same CDR3. The chain links TRBV5-1 to TRBJ2-5; 13 bases match TRBD2. V shed 3 bases and J 4 bases; nucleotides not matched to a gene: 6. The germline gives CDR1 SGHRS, CDR2 YFSETQ. CDR3 length: 16 residues. CDR3 nucleotides: TGCGCCAGCAGCTACGGACTAGCGGGAGTTGGAGAGACCCAGTACTTC. Encoded protein: CASSYGLAGVGETQYF.

The chain recombines TRBV6-6 with TRBJ2-5; 7 nucleotides agree with TRBD2. The DNA end is more similar to TRBJ2-7, so the J call may be wrong. CDR1 and CDR2 (germline): MNHNY, SVGAGI (reference sequence). This CDR3 is built from 15 residues. The chain's CDR3 is CASSPPLRELYEQYF. CDR3 nucleotide sequence: TGTGCCAGCAGCCCGCCCCTGCGGGAGCTCTACGAGCAGTACTTC.

This clone was observed a handful of times. This sample also contains other DNA sequences that code for the same CDR3. This chain joins TRBV5-1 and TRBJ1-1; the D is unclear. Trimming took off 0 bases at V and 1 base at J, with 4 bases between the two ends. The germline gives CDR1 SGHRS, CDR2 YFSETQ. The CDR3 loop spans 13 amino acids. The DNA for the CDR3 is TGCGCCAGCAGCTTGGGTGGGAACACTGAAGCTTTCTTT. Translation: CASSLGGNTEAFF. The full variable domain, in which reference TRBV5-1 and TRBJ1-1 provide the parts outside the CDR3, is KAGVTQTPRYLIKTRGQQVTLSCSPISGHRSVSWYQQTPGQGLQFLFEYFSETQRNKGNFPGRFSGRQFSNSRSEMNVSTLELGDSALYLCASSLGGNTEAFFGQGTRLTVV.

This clone was seen a single time. The J gene is TRBJ2-7, the V gene TRBV5-1; 10 bases fit TRBD2. The CDR3 spans 19 residues. J gave up 4 bases and V 1 base, and 17 bases lay outside the gene matches. Germline V lookup: CDR1 SGHRS, CDR2 YFSETQ. CDR3 bases: TGCGCCAGCAGCTTGAGGCCCCCAGGGAGCGCTAGCGGGAGTTACGAGCAGTACTTC. This translates into CASSLRPPGSASGSYEQYF.

The rearrangement uses TRBV27 and TRBJ2-5; D is unclear. Germline V gene sequence: CDR1 MNHEY, CDR2 SMNVEV (reference sequence). The V and J ends lost 5 bases and 4 bases respectively, with 11 bases between them. CDR3 length: 13 amino acids. CDR3 coding DNA: TGTGCCAGCAGTCCATGGGGTGCAGAGACCCAGTACTTC. It codes for CASSPWGAETQYF.

The chain recombines TRBV27 with TRBJ2-1; 8 positions match TRBD2. With V trimmed by 1 base and J by 5 bases, 10 bases remained unmatched. Germline values: CDR1 MNHEY, CDR2 SMNVEV (reference sequence). The CDR3 has 17 amino acids. The CDR3 nucleotides are TGTGCCAGCAGTTTATTGGGCGGGAGGCCCCTTGACAATGAGCAGTTCTTC. Translated: CASSLLGGRPLDNEQFF.

The chain employs TRBV28 and TRBJ1-2; D call uncertain. Looked up from germline, CDR1 is MDHEN and CDR2 is SYDVKM. V was trimmed by 5 bases and J by 4 bases, leaving 11 bases between them. The length of the CDR3 is 13 residues. CDR3 protein: CASSRNLGYGYTF. The CDR3 region has the DNA TGTGCCAGCAGTAGAAACCTGGGCTATGGCTACACCTTC.

Comments on this clone: The sample contains more than one DNA sequence encoding this CDR3. J is TRBJ2-7 and V is TRBV20-1; D unclear. Trimming removed 0 bases from V and 9 bases from J, with 9 bases in between. The CDR3 is made up of 11 amino acids. Germline CDR1 and CDR2: DFQATT and SNEGSKA (reference sequence). CDR3 region: CSARDRVGQYF. The CDR3 coding sequence is TGCAGTGCTAGAGATCGTGTCGGGCAGTACTTC.

V is TRBV5-1 and J is TRBJ1-1; D might be TRBD1 (5 bases). Trimming removed 4 bases at V and 4 bases at J, with 14 bases between. The CDR3 length is 14 residues. Germline V gives CDR1 SGHRS, CDR2 YFSETQ. The DNA of the CDR3 is TGCGCCAGCAGCGGGGCAGGACCGGGCACTGAAGCTTTCTTT. Its translation: CASSGAGPGTEAFF.

This chain connects TRBV28 to TRBJ2-2, with D possibly matching TRBD2 (7 bases). The germline gives CDR1 MDHEN, CDR2 SYDVKM. The CDR3 covers 16 residues. Trimming removed 7 bases at V and 6 bases at J, with 21 bases between. CDR3 bases: TGTGCCAGCACCGTGGGGGGGCTAAGCATGTCCGGGGAGCTGTTTTTT. This translates into CASTVGGLSMSGELFF.

This sequence joins TRBV7-2 and TRBJ2-3, with 13 positions matching TRBD2. Germline loops: CDR1 SGHTA, CDR2 FQGNSA. Losses at the gene ends were 5 bases for V and 6 bases for J; bases not matched to a gene: 11. The CDR3 length is 17 residues. In DNA form, the CDR3 reads TGTGCCAGCAGCCCCCTCCCGGGACTAGCGGGATCGGATACGCAGTATTTT. Encoded protein: CASSPLPGLAGSDTQYF. Together with reference TRBV7-2 and TRBJ2-3, the CDR3 gives the full variable domain: GAGVSQSPSNKVTEKGKDVELRCDPISGHTALYWYRQSLGQGLEFLIYFQGNSAPDKSGLPSDRFSAERTGGSVSTLTIQRTQQEDSAVYLCASSPLPGLAGSDTQYFGPGTRLTVL.